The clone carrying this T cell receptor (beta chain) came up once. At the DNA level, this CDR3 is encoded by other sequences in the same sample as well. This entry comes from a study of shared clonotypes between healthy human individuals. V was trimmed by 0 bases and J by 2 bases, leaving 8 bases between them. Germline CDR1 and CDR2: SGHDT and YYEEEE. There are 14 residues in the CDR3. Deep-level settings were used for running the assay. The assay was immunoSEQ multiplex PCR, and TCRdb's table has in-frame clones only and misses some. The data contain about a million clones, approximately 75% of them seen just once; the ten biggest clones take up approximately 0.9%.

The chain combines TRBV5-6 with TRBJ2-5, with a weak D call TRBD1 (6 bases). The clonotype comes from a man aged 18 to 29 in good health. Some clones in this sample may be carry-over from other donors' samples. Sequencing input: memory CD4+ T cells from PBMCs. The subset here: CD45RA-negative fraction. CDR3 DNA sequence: TGTGCCAGCAGCTTGGGGACAGTACAAGAGACCCAGTACTTC. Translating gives CASSLGTVQETQYF.